The text below deals with one TCR beta chain. Its antigen remains undetermined. Qualities for individual bases were not recorded, and no much larger clone is one base off. To sequence the TCRbeta CDR3 region, genomic DNA was isolated from the sorted cells. The immunoSEQ Assay was used for sequencing of TCRbeta CDR3 regions. TCRdb provides this immuneACCESS table in a form limited to in-frame rearrangements. Some clones are lacking; in checked studies, under half of them reflect an unresolved V gene, and why the rest are absent is not known. The sample has under 20,000 clones on record, about three quarters of them singletons. About an eighth of the sample lies in the top ten. Patients with autoimmune disease history or receiving systemic immunosuppression were excluded from the trial. Peripheral blood for TCR sequencing was collected from all dose cohorts at baseline, on cycle 4 day 1, and on cycle 7 day 1. The samples were taken from a phase I, first-in-human, multicenter, open-label dose-escalation trial of ivuxolimab. Adults with locally advanced or metastatic melanoma, renal cell, hepatocellular, or head and neck squamous cell carcinoma were enrolled in the trial. Before TCR sequencing, CD4+ and CD8+ T cells were separately sorted from peripheral blood.

The CDR3 covers 14 residues, taking in both the cysteine and the phenylalanine. The CDR3 DNA has 42 bases and is translated from base 1. CDR1 and CDR2 are drawn from the germline V gene: MNHEY, SVGAGI. V is reduced by 1 base and J by 5 bases, leaving a spacing of 12 bases between them. This specimen comes from a study of OX40 agonist ivuxolimab in advanced cancers. About the study as a whole: Ivuxolimab was a fully human IgG2 agonistic monoclonal antibody targeting the costimulatory receptor OX40 (CD134). Prior anti-PD-1, anti-PD-L1 or anti-CTLA-4 therapy was permitted, and about two fifths of dose-escalation patients had received checkpoint inhibitors. The purpose of peripheral TCRbeta sequencing was to test whether ivuxolimab changed TCR sequence diversity and led to clonal T-cell expansion. Partial responses were achieved by three dose-escalation patients, of whom one had hepatocellular carcinoma and two had cutaneous melanoma. Intravenous ivuxolimab was administered to patients every 2 weeks at six dose levels: 0.01, 0.1, 0.3, 1.5, 3 and 10 mg/kg. The monotherapy dose-escalation portion (N ≈ 50 patients) of the phase I ivuxolimab trial is reported in the paper. In the dose-escalation cohort, 82.7% of patients were male, and the mean age was around 60 years, with a range of roughly 20 to 80. Of the 50 to 55 patients in dose escalation, 19 had hepatocellular carcinoma, some 15 had melanoma, 9 had renal cell carcinoma and 9 had head and neck cancer. Overall results and qualifications from the work: Low levels of normalized T-cell clonal expansion were also seen in some patients who did not respond. The antigen specificity of the clonally expanded peripheral T cells was not determined. In the 0.1-3.0 mg/kg groups, partial responders had among the lowest normalized peripheral clonal expansion, particularly in CD8+ T cells. At doses of 0.1 to 3.0 mg/kg, clonal expansion of both CD4+ and CD8+ T cells in blood was seen between baseline and week 6. On average, CD8+ T cells showed more expanded clones than CD4+ T cells after ivuxolimab.

The chain couples TRBV6-5 to TRBJ2-7; the D gene is perhaps TRBD2, from 6 matching bases. The TCR was taken from an adult with an advanced solid tumor such as melanoma, head and neck, liver or kidney cancer. Sequencing was performed on CD4+ or CD8+ T cells sorted from blood, taken in a trial of the OX40 agonist ivuxolimab. The sequence in DNA is TGTGCCAGCAGTTACTTGGAGGAGGGGAACGAGCAGTACTTC. Translated, this is CASSYLEEGNEQYF.